One sample yielded the 9 T cell receptor beta chains listed below, sequenced in a study of T cells in localized non-small cell lung cancer. Data came from immunoSEQ multiplex PCR; TCRdb stores just in-frame clones and leaves some out. Among 40,000 to 55,000 clones listed, around 80% were seen once. The starting material was PBMCs, obtained before any cancer treatment. The receptors stem from a woman between 35 and 75 years old with stage II lung adenocarcinoma.

This chain joins TRBV19 and TRBJ2-6; the D is unclear. This CDR3 spans 13 amino acids. V gave up 5 bases and J gave up 2 bases, with 4 bases separating them. Germline lookup yields CDR1 LNHDA and CDR2 SQIVND (reference sequence). CDR3: CASSGAGANVLTF. The CDR3 coding sequence is TGTGCCAGTAGTGGGGCTGGGGCCAACGTCCTGACTTTC.

The chain is built from TRBV7-6 and TRBJ2-7; 7 bases fit TRBD1. J lost 4 bases, V lost 0 bases, and 6 bases had no gene match. Germline assignment: CDR1 SGHVS and CDR2 FNYEAQ. The CDR3 covers 15 residues. The CDR3 protein is CASSLAWDSSYEQYF. The DNA of the CDR3 is TGTGCCAGCAGCTTAGCATGGGACAGTTCGTACGAGCAGTACTTC. Together with reference TRBV7-6 and TRBJ2-7, the CDR3 gives the full variable domain: GAGVSQSPRYKVTKRGQDVALRCDPISGHVSLYWYRQALGQGPEFLTYFNYEAQQDKSGLPNDRFSAERPEGSISTLTIQRTEQRDSAMYRCASSLAWDSSYEQYFGPGTRLTVT.

The gene calls are TRBV7-2 and TRBJ2-5; perhaps TRBD1 as D (5 bases). The germline V and J ends were trimmed by 0 bases and 7 bases, with 15 bases remaining between them. This CDR3 spans 15 amino acids. The V gene's germline CDR1 is SGHTA and CDR2 FQGNSA. CDR3 residues: CASSLAMSAQGTQYF. The CDR3 DNA is TGTGCCAGCAGCTTAGCAATGTCGGCCCAGGGGACCCAGTACTTC.

This clone turned up a few times. The chain has TRBV6-1 and TRBJ1-2, with no clear D. The CDR3 is 11 amino acids. V was pared by 10 bases and J by 1 base, with 7 bases between. Germline V CDR1 and CDR2: MNHNS, SASEGT. This chain's CDR3 is CATSYNYGYTF. The CDR3 nucleotides are TGTGCCACCTCATATAACTATGGCTACACCTTC.

The rearrangement uses TRBV20-1 and TRBJ1-2; the D gene is possibly TRBD1 (5 bases). The V gene's germline CDR1 is DFQATT and CDR2 SNEGSKA (reference sequence). V gave up 1 base and J gave up 7 bases, with 7 bases separating them. This CDR3 spans 11 amino acids. The CDR3 loop is CSARGGLGYTF. The CDR3 region has the DNA TGCAGTGCTAGAGGGGGCCTTGGCTACACCTTC.

The chain employs TRBV14 and TRBJ2-5; 10 nucleotides line up with TRBD1. The CDR3 spans 14 residues. V shed 4 bases and J 3 bases; nucleotides not matched to a gene: 2. Germline CDR1 and CDR2: SGHDN and FVKESK. The CDR3 here is CASSPTGGEETQYF. The CDR3 nucleotides are TGTGCCAGCAGCCCGACAGGGGGCGAAGAGACCCAGTACTTC.

The chain couples TRBV25-1 to TRBJ1-4; 9 nucleotides line up with TRBD1. Germline V lookup: CDR1 MGHDK, CDR2 SYGVNS. The V and J ends lost 3 bases and 8 bases, in that order; junction bases with no gene match: 7. This CDR3 spans 15 amino acids. CDR3 coding DNA: TGTGCCAGCAGTGACTCGGGACAGGGTGGGGAAAAACTGTTTTTT. This translates into CASSDSGQGGEKLFF.

The gene calls are TRBV18 and TRBJ2-3, with TRBD2 as a possible D gene (5 bases). CDR3 length: 14 residues. Deletions cut 0 bases from V and 2 bases from J, with 6 bases between. Per germline, CDR1 KGHSH and CDR2 LQKENI. CDR3 sequence: CASSPPGNTDTQYF. In DNA form, the CDR3 reads TGTGCCAGCTCACCACCCGGGAACACAGATACGCAGTATTTT. Drawing the rest from reference TRBV18 and TRBJ2-3, the complete variable domain is NAGVMQNPRHLVRRRGQEARLRCSPMKGHSHVYWYRQLPEEGLKFMVYLQKENIIDESGMPKERFSAEFPKEGPSILRIQQVVRGDSAAYFCASSPPGNTDTQYFGPGTRLTVL.

This rearrangement joins TRBV27 to TRBJ1-3, with TRBD1 identical over 9 bases. Germline CDR1 is MNHEY and CDR2 is SMNVEV (reference sequence). The CDR3 sequence is 15 residues long. With 6 bases clipped from V and 0 bases from J, the junction kept 3 bases outside the gene matches. In nucleotides, the CDR3 is TGTGCCAGCAGGTTACAGGGGGCCTCTGGAAACACCATATATTTT. This encodes CASRLQGASGNTIYF.